Below are 32 T cell receptor beta chains sequenced from a single sample in a study of early T cells in non-severe SARS-CoV-2 infection (TCRdb year 2021). The method behind the library was 5' RACE. The instrument given in TCRdb is NextSeq 500. Clones were called with MiXCR by TCRdb after fastp trimmed the public reads at Q25, and only in-frame beta chains were retained. Records with the same CDR3 protein are collapsed into one entry carrying the most frequent genes and DNA. Present in this sample are some 97,000 distinct CDR3 sequences, 9.5% to 12% of which were seen just once. The ten top clones hold 4.7% of the sample. The sequences come from whole blood, collected at baseline. These receptors were collected from an adult who was a healthcare worker with PCR-confirmed SARS-CoV-2 infection or an uninfected control (not recorded which).

This clonotype has just a few counts. The rearrangement links TRBV24-1 to TRBJ2-4; possibly TRBD1 for D (6 bases). Germline V lookup: CDR1 KGHDR, CDR2 SFDVKD. V lost 3 bases to trimming and J lost 11 bases, with 19 bases between them. The CDR3 is 15 residues long. CDR3 protein: CATSDPGAGEDVQYF. The CDR3 region has the DNA TGTGCCACCAGTGATCCAGGGGCGGGTGAGGACGTTCAGTACTTC.

The V call is TRBV18, the J call TRBJ1-4, with D possibly TRBD1 on 5 matching bases. This CDR3 is 15 amino acids long. The germline V gene has CDR1 KGHSH and CDR2 LQKENI. The V end was cut by 3 bases, the J end by 5 bases, with 13 bases between. The CDR3, as DNA: TGTGCCAGCTCACCGGGCACAGGCAAAAATGAAAAACTGTTTTTT. It translates to CASSPGTGKNEKLFF.

The table lists this clonotype with many counts. The CDR3, as DNA: TGCAGCGCCGACACTTTAGCGGGAGGCACATACAATGAGCAGTTCTTC. Translated, it gives CSADTLAGGTYNEQFF. The chain carries TRBV29-1 and TRBJ2-1, with 10 bases fitting TRBD2. Per germline, CDR1 SQVTM and CDR2 ANQGSEA. This CDR3 comprises 16 residues. V was pared by 7 bases and J by 4 bases, with 13 bases of the junction left unmatched.

This clonotype was found a few times. The CDR3 here is CASRQDRGLTGELFF. CDR3 coding DNA: TGTGCCAGCCGGCAGGACAGGGGGCTGACCGGGGAGCTGTTTTTT. The rearrangement uses TRBV6-6 and TRBJ2-2; the match to TRBD1 covers 11 bases. The CDR3 sequence is 15 residues long. CDR1 and CDR2 (germline): MNHNY, SVGAGI (reference sequence). The ends lost 8 bases at V and 5 bases at J; junction bases unmatched: 7.

Only a few counts were recorded for this clonotype. The chain joins TRBV19 to TRBJ2-6; no clear D gene. Germline V gene sequence: CDR1 LNHDA, CDR2 SQIVND (reference sequence). V was shortened by 4 bases and J by 5 bases, with 6 bases between the two germline ends. The CDR3 has 13 amino acids. The CDR3 sequence: CASSRGRANVLTF. CDR3 nucleotide sequence: TGTGCCAGTAGTAGGGGAAGGGCCAACGTCCTGACTTTC.

In this sample, this clonotype turned up a few times. The chain recombines TRBV3-1 with TRBJ1-2; the D is unclear. Germline CDR1 reads LGHDT; CDR2 reads YNNKEL (reference sequence). Between the trimmed V and J ends, which lost 3 bases and 8 bases, there was a span of 13 bases. This CDR3 region has 13 residues. DNA for the CDR3: TGTGCCAGCAGCCAGAACGGACCTCAAGGCTACACCTTC. As protein: CASSQNGPQGYTF.

This clonotype was picked up a small number of times. The chain is built from TRBV12-3 or TRBV12-4 and TRBJ2-1; D tentatively fits TRBD1 or TRBD2 (5 bases each). V gave up 8 bases and J gave up 3 bases, with 17 bases separating them. The CDR3 runs to 15 residues. Written as DNA, the CDR3 is TGTGCCAGCGTGGGACCAATCCAAGGCTACAATGAGCAGTTCTTC. Translated: CASVGPIQGYNEQFF.

The chain combines TRBV4-1 with TRBJ2-2, with D possibly TRBD1 on 6 matching bases. V was clipped by 4 bases and J by 3 bases, with 6 bases between them. There are 13 residues in the CDR3. Germline lookup yields CDR1 MGHRA and CDR2 YSYEKL. This CDR3 reads CASSPGDTGELFF. The CDR3 coding sequence is TGCGCCAGCAGCCCAGGGGACACCGGGGAGCTGTTTTTT.

The rearrangement uses TRBV12-3 or TRBV12-4 and TRBJ1-3, with no clear D. Trimming removed 5 bases from V and 0 bases from J, with 5 bases in between. The CDR3 runs 13 residues. The CDR3 DNA reads TGTGCCAGCAGTATAAACTCTGGAAACACCATATATTTT. Amino acids: CASSINSGNTIYF.

This clonotype was seen at least ten times. The chain recombines TRBV7-8 with TRBJ1-5; 7 positions match TRBD1. The CDR3 has 14 residues. V lost 5 bases, J lost 5 bases, and 6 bases stayed unmatched. Germline V gives CDR1 SGHVS, CDR2 FQNEAQ. CDR3 coding DNA: TGTGCCAGCAGCCTCCGGGACAGATATCAGCCCCAGCATTTT. It specifies CASSLRDRYQPQHF.

This clonotype has more than one count but fewer than ten. The V and J genes are TRBV6-2 or TRBV6-3 and TRBJ2-7; D unclear. Deletions cut 4 bases from V and 3 bases from J, with 13 bases between. The CDR3 runs 14 residues. Germline V gene lookup returns CDR1 MNHEY and CDR2 SVGEGT. CDR3 amino acids: CASSFNGALYEQYF. DNA for the CDR3: TGTGCCAGCAGTTTCAACGGAGCCCTCTACGAGCAGTACTTC.

In its sample, this clonotype was seen a few times. The chain employs TRBV5-4 and TRBJ2-6; the D is unclear. The CDR3 extends over 18 amino acids. Germline CDR1 and CDR2: SGHNT and YYREEE (reference sequence). V gave up 4 bases and J gave up 0 bases, with 17 bases separating them. CDR3 nucleotides: TGTGCCAGCAGCCGGCGGTCTGGACCAGGCTCTGGGGCCAACGTCCTGACTTTC. Protein product: CASSRRSGPGSGANVLTF.

The chain uses TRBV29-1 and TRBJ1-1; the D gene is possibly TRBD1 (5 bases). Germline CDR1 SQVTM, CDR2 ANQGSEA. The CDR3 covers 13 residues. V dropped 5 bases and J dropped 2 bases, with 12 bases sitting between them. In DNA form, the CDR3 reads TGCAGCGTTATGTTCGGGGGTAACACTGAAGCTTTCTTT. It translates to CSVMFGGNTEAFF.

This clonotype occurred many times. The chain is built from TRBV10-3 and TRBJ2-1; 10 nucleotides line up with TRBD1. J gave up 8 bases and V 6 bases, and 7 bases lay outside the gene matches. Per germline, CDR1 ENHRY and CDR2 SYGVKD. CDR3 length: 14 residues. As DNA, the CDR3 is TGTGCCATCAGGTCCGGACAGGGGGTCGATGAGCAGTTCTTC. It encodes CAIRSGQGVDEQFF.

The chain links TRBV20-1 to TRBJ2-5, with D possibly being TRBD1 (5 bases). This CDR3 spans 13 amino acids. Trimming took off 0 bases at V and 4 bases at J, with 9 bases between the two ends. From germline, CDR1 is DFQATT and CDR2 SNEGSKA (reference sequence). DNA for the CDR3: TGCAGTGCTAGAGAGGGGCAGGGAGAGACCCAGTACTTC. Translating gives CSAREGQGETQYF.

This clonotype showed up just a few times. V usage is TRBV7-9 and J usage is TRBJ2-1; D is ambiguous. This CDR3 contains 12 residues. The germline V and J ends were trimmed by 1 base and 5 bases, with 3 bases remaining between them. CDR1 SEHNR and CDR2 FQNEAQ come from the germline V gene (reference sequence). The CDR3 spells CASSLGDNEQFF. CDR3 DNA: TGTGCCAGCAGCTTAGGGGACAATGAGCAGTTCTTC.

This chain connects TRBV6-1 to TRBJ2-1, with 11 bases identical to TRBD2. Germline values: CDR1 MNHNS, CDR2 SASEGT. CDR3 length equals 16 residues. J was trimmed by 4 bases and V by 0 bases; bases with no gene match: 2. The CDR3 DNA sequence: TGTGCCAGCAGTGAAGCGCCTAGCGGGGGGTACAATGAGCAGTTCTTC. This sequence encodes CASSEAPSGGYNEQFF.

This clonotype was counted ten times or more. This chain connects TRBV18 to TRBJ2-5; D is undetermined. Germline-derived CDR1 and CDR2 are KGHSH and LQKENI. The CDR3 sequence is 12 residues long. Trimming left V 6 bases short and J 1 base short, with 6 bases between. CDR3 sequence reads: CASSPSQETQYF. CDR3 DNA: TGTGCCAGCTCCCCCAGCCAAGAGACCCAGTACTTC.

Notes on this clonotype: A much larger clone sits a single nucleotide away, making a read error possible. The chain recombines TRBV24-1 with TRBJ2-2; possible D gene TRBD2, 5 bases. The CDR3 length is 16 residues. Germline lookup yields CDR1 KGHDR and CDR2 SFDVKD. The CDR3 loop is CVTSDLGGRNTGELFF. The CDR3 DNA follows: TGTGTCACCAGTGATTTAGGAGGTCGGAACACCGGGGAGCTGTTTTTT.

This clonotype was recorded a few times. This chain connects TRBV7-2 to TRBJ2-3; TRBD2 aligns across 8 bases. This CDR3 contains 14 residues. Germline V gene data show CDR1 as SGHTA and CDR2 as FQGNSA. V lost 4 bases, J lost 2 bases, and 2 bases stayed unmatched. Written as DNA, the CDR3 is TGTGCCAGCAGCTCGACTAGCGCCACAGATACGCAGTATTTT. Its protein is CASSSTSATDTQYF. The full variable domain, with the rest looked up from reference TRBV7-2 and TRBJ2-3, is GAGVSQSPSNKVTEKGKDVELRCDPISGHTALYWYRQSLGQGLEFLIYFQGNSAPDKSGLPSDRFSAERTGGSVSTLTIQRTQQEDSAVYLCASSSTSATDTQYFGPGTRLTVL.

The rearrangement uses TRBV19 and TRBJ2-2, with a weak D call TRBD1 (5 bases). Germline-derived CDR1 and CDR2 are LNHDA and SQIVND (reference sequence). V was pared by 2 bases and J by 2 bases, with 12 bases between. CDR3 size: 16 residues. For the CDR3, the DNA is TGTGCCAGTAGTATAAGTCGGCAGGGAAACACCGGGGAGCTGTTTTTT. Protein sequence: CASSISRQGNTGELFF. Looking up the rest from reference TRBV19 and TRBJ2-2 gives the full variable domain: DGGITQSPKYLFRKEGQNVTLSCEQNLNHDAMYWYRQDPGQGLRLIYYSQIVNDFQKGDIAEGYSVSREKKESFPLTVTSAQKNPTAFYLCASSISRQGNTGELFFGEGSRLTVL.

The V gene is TRBV3-1, the J gene TRBJ2-7; D is unclear. Trimming pared 4 bases from V and 7 bases from J, leaving 20 bases between. CDR1 and CDR2 from the germline V gene are LGHDT and YNNKEL (reference sequence). The CDR3 is made up of 15 amino acids. CDR3 in amino acids: CASSPTGTAFGEQYF. CDR3 nucleotides: TGTGCCAGCAGCCCTACTGGAACCGCGTTTGGGGAGCAGTACTTC.

The V gene is TRBV20-1, the J gene TRBJ2-1; D gene uncertain. CDR1 and CDR2 (germline): DFQATT, SNEGSKA (reference sequence). Trimming removed 4 bases from V and 3 bases from J, with 4 bases in between. The CDR3 is 11 amino acids. The CDR3 nucleotides read TGCAGTGCTACAGACTACAATGAGCAGTTCTTC. Translating gives CSATDYNEQFF.

The chain recombines TRBV20-1 with TRBJ2-7; 9 nucleotides line up with TRBD1. Germline-derived CDR1 and CDR2 are DFQATT and SNEGSKA (reference sequence). The CDR3 runs to 17 residues. The V gene end was trimmed by 4 bases and the J gene end by 2 bases; junction bases not matched to a gene: 15. The CDR3 DNA sequence: TGCAGTGCTATCCAACCACCGGGACAGGGTCGCGCCTACGAGCAGTACTTC. Its translation is CSAIQPPGQGRAYEQYF.

CDR3 sequence: CASSDIQSLFF. CDR3 DNA: TGCGCCAGCAGTGACATTCAAAGCCTGTTTTTT. The rearrangement uses TRBV10-2 and TRBJ1-4, with D unresolved. The CDR3 sequence is 11 residues long. With 3 bases removed from V and 14 bases from J, the gap between germline ends came to 10 bases. Germline V gives CDR1 WSHSY, CDR2 SAAADI.

This clonotype has a count of ten or more. The J gene is TRBJ2-3, the V gene TRBV24-1; the D call may be TRBD1 or TRBD2 (5 bases each). V was clipped by 7 bases and J by 0 bases, with 13 bases between them. This CDR3 has 15 amino acids. The germline CDR1 and CDR2 sequences are KGHDR and SFDVKD. The CDR3 here is CATSVTGLSTDTQYF. In DNA, the CDR3 is TGTGCCACCAGCGTTACGGGGCTAAGCACAGATACGCAGTATTTT.

This clonotype was counted at least ten times. V and J are TRBV3-1 and TRBJ2-5; D is uncertain. CDR1 and CDR2 (germline): LGHDT, YNNKEL (reference sequence). V was pared by 4 bases and J by 3 bases, with 3 bases between. The length of the CDR3 is 11 residues. The CDR3 is CASSPEETQYF. CDR3 in DNA: TGTGCCAGCAGCCCGGAAGAGACCCAGTACTTC.

The V and J genes are TRBV20-1 and TRBJ1-6; maybe TRBD1 (5 bases). The CDR3 runs to 14 residues. Between the trimmed V and J ends, which lost 8 bases and 10 bases, there was a span of 21 bases. The germline CDR1 and CDR2 sequences are DFQATT and SNEGSKA (reference sequence). As DNA, the CDR3 is TGCAGTCCTTATCAGGGTTCCGAACGGTCACCCCTCCACTTT. Translation: CSPYQGSERSPLHF.

The chain employs TRBV20-1 and TRBJ1-5; unclear D gene. The germline V gene has CDR1 DFQATT and CDR2 SNEGSKA (reference sequence). Trimming took 3 bases from V and 6 from J, leaving 12 bases between them. The CDR3 runs to 13 residues. Written as DNA, the CDR3 is TGCAGTGCTAGTTCCAGGCGCCCTCAGCCCCAGCATTTT. Protein: CSASSRRPQPQHF.

The chain couples TRBV6-6 to TRBJ1-2; 8 nucleotides line up with TRBD1. The V segment lost 6 bases and the J segment 6 bases; nucleotides outside the gene matches: 9. CDR1 MNHNY and CDR2 SVGAGI come from the germline V gene (reference sequence). This CDR3 has 14 amino acids. CDR3 sequence: CASRETGEFNGYTF. CDR3 nucleotides: TGTGCCAGCAGGGAGACAGGGGAGTTTAATGGCTACACCTTC.

This clonotype was counted ten times or more. The chain has TRBV7-6 and TRBJ2-5; the D is unclear. Germline assignment: CDR1 SGHVS and CDR2 FNYEAQ. V lost 5 bases to trimming and J lost 4 bases, with 5 bases between them. The CDR3 runs to 11 residues. The CDR3 spells CASSPGETQYF. In DNA form, the CDR3 reads TGTGCCAGCAGCCCCGGAGAGACCCAGTACTTC. Full variable domain (rest looked up from reference TRBV7-6 and TRBJ2-5): GAGVSQSPRYKVTKRGQDVALRCDPISGHVSLYWYRQALGQGPEFLTYFNYEAQQDKSGLPNDRFSAERPEGSISTLTIQRTEQRDSAMYRCASSPGETQYFGPGTRLLVL.

CDR3 sequence: CASSRDIPNSPLHF. In nucleotides, the CDR3 is TGTGCCAGTAGTCGGGACATTCCTAATTCACCCCTCCACTTT. The rearrangement uses TRBV19 and TRBJ1-6; a possible D gene is TRBD1 (6 bases). This CDR3 contains 14 residues. The germline gives CDR1 LNHDA, CDR2 SQIVND (reference sequence). V was pared by 5 bases and J by 6 bases, with 11 bases between.